This record looks at one T cell receptor (beta chain) sequence and its context. There is no known antigen for this receptor. Per-nucleotide qualities are absent, and no much larger clonotype sits a single base away. Library preparation was by the immunoSEQ multiplex PCR assay. The multiplex PCR relied on a mix of 60 forward primers for TCR Vbeta segments and 13 reverse primers for TCR Jbeta segments. Amplification of the CDR3 region of rearranged TCR beta genes was performed with a multiplex PCR assay on genomic DNA. On the Illumina HiSeq System, the amplified TCR beta libraries were sequenced as 87-base-pair reads. On the authors' methods: In a later analysis, approximately 74 million unique TCR beta chains were counted across the 690 or so repertoires, and roughly 10 million of these chains were shared by at least two donors. To remove PCR and sequencing errors, raw reads were error-corrected and collapsed into unique sequences using a nearest-neighbor algorithm that merged closely related sequences. CDR3 sequences were aligned to IMGT reference sequences to assign V, D and J gene segments. For a sequence to be retained, a match of at least six nucleotides was required to both a V gene segment and a J gene segment. A rearrangement was called productive if the CDR3 had no stop codons and remained in frame with V and J, and every other rearrangement was called non-productive. CDR3 was defined by IMGT convention, running from the second conserved V-encoded cysteine to the conserved J-encoded phenylalanine. The earlier analysis of about 640 of the donors excluded any sequence lacking an unambiguous match to a single V gene segment. In an earlier analysis of approximately 550 of the donors, V segments were called functional above 56.7% productive rearrangements and were called segregating when the between-donor standard deviation exceeded 5%. A statistical classification framework was built for diagnosing cytomegalovirus status from the catalog of TCR beta chain sequences. In a later analysis, TCR nucleotide sequences were compared against IMGT/GENE-DB human TR gene sequences so that V and J genes could be assigned. Using the TCRdist pipeline, a later analysis assigned CDR3 sequences along with most-parsimonious VDJ recombination scenarios. A later analysis defined each TCR beta chain by its CDR3 amino acid sequence plus V-gene family, and excluded reads lacking a unique V-gene family. To address suspected cross-contamination and a sequencing artifact, a later analysis removed approximately 590 highly shared, low-generation-probability nucleotide sequences. A later analysis calculated a clonal expansion index for each public chain from normalized within-repertoire ranks of inferred template counts. In a later analysis, generation probabilities were computed using a VDJ recombination model fitted to out-of-frame rearrangements, and the results were checked against IGoR. A later analysis scored TCR-TCR, TCR-HLA and TCR-CMV co-occurrence with hypergeometric tests, applying a repertoire-size bias correction to TCR pairs. In a later analysis, false discovery rates were estimated by permuting HLA or CMV assignments 20 times. In a later analysis, co-occurring TCRs were grouped using DBSCAN, and TCRdist sequence similarity was added for clustering within HLA-allele-positive subsets. Repertoires with fewer than 30,000 or more than 120,000 public chains were left out of co-occurrence clustering, as were four to six repertoires with anomalous nucleotide sharing. TCRdb re-hosts the immuneACCESS table, in-frame sequences only. Its copies lack some clones; in the studies checked, an unresolved V gene accounts for under half of them, and the cause for the rest is not known. That table is the source of V, J and clone size, and D and trimming were worked out from the DNA. In this sample the table shows 160,000 or so clones, around 80% of which occur a single time. The ten largest clones add up to around 2.4% of the sample.

In total, 600 or so healthy bone marrow donors made up the cohort. At the time of sampling, all cohort members were nominally healthy, though unrecorded immune exposures were likely present. The donor was CMV seronegative and was included in the group of 352 seronegative cohort members. Every donor gave a peripheral blood sample, and the peripheral blood mononuclear cells from that sample were used for TCR beta sequencing. Genomic DNA was extracted from the blood cell samples with the Qiagen DNeasy Blood Extraction Kit. From cysteine to phenylalanine, the CDR3 is 13 amino acids long. Solely the CDR3 DNA is kept, with 39 bases framed from the first base. The junction carries 12 bases between V and J, which are trimmed by 5 bases and 5 bases respectively. CDR1 and CDR2 (SGHVS, FNYEAQ) derive from the germline V gene. The data belong to a study of cytomegalovirus exposure and HLA in healthy donors (dated by TCRdb to about 2017). At the level of the whole study: In an earlier analysis of 450 to 750 of the donors, roughly 300 Gb of sequence data and just under 120 million unique TCR beta sequences from 180 million or so T cells were reported. About 280 gigabases of sequencing data and around 80 million unique TCR sequences made up an early release that covered under 750 HLA-typed donors. Of the roughly 410 genotyped donors, roughly 80% were placed in the genetic ancestry cluster associated with self-reported Caucasian donors. An earlier analysis of fewer than 750 of the donors used high-throughput TCR beta sequencing to judge whether each TCR beta V gene segment behaved as functional or pseudogenic. A handful of DR-DQ haplotypes were handled as single units for association and clustering because linkage in the cohort was strong. The T cell repertoires of under 750 subjects were profiled by immunosequencing and related to cytomegalovirus serostatus. Both class I and class II loci were covered by HLA typing, at four-digit resolution. Every repertoire in the discovery cohort had been generated on one and the same sequencing platform. Among around 400 genotyped donors of the cohort, an average of approximately 240,000 unique TCR beta nucleotide sequences was sequenced per donor, of which about 18% were non-productive. To predict cytomegalovirus infection status, the study brought together high-throughput TCR immunosequencing, statistical association of individual TCRs with disease status, and machine learning. Along with the approximately 700-subject first cohort, a separate validation cohort of some 130 different subjects was used. Typing coverage differed by locus: A, B, C, DRB1 and DQB1 were typed in roughly 620-640 donors, DQA1 in 500 to 550, DPA1 in roughly 590, and DPB1 in just under 490. Alongside the repertoire data, information on donor age, sex, ethnicity and CMV serostatus was compiled. Rather than using new phenotypic data, the later analysis identified candidate immune exposures from TCR beta sequences and from how often those sequences occurred across donors. A later analysis re-examined previously published TCR beta repertoires from over 500 donors and added high-resolution HLA genotyping to investigate patterns of TCR occurrence. The aim of the study was to test whether cataloging public T cell receptors could identify signatures of past pathogen exposure. A later genetic analysis used genome-wide SNP genotypes for about 65% of the 666 donors, treating that subset as a discovery cohort. The research as a whole found: In the study, around 160 TCR beta chains were listed as associated with cytomegalovirus. Compared with the approximately 600-donor mean, donors in an Asian-associated ancestry cluster had fewer N-insertions in productive TCRs, according to a later genetic analysis. Because counts were too low, about 17 rarely observed V segments, including chromosome 9 orphons, were excluded from the earlier analysis of roughly 580 of the donors. In a later analysis, HLA-associated TCR beta chains showed more clonal expansion and lower generation probabilities than non-associated chains that were equally common. A later analysis associated 15,000 or so TCR beta sequences with specific HLA alleles at a false discovery rate of 0.05. In an earlier analysis of more than 450 of the donors, most TCR beta V segments were observed in productive rearrangements about 87% or about 30% of the time, broadly matching IMGT annotations. In a later analysis, most CMV-associated TCR beta chains were found to appear HLA-restricted, with HLA associations seemingly driven largely by CMV exposure. A group of highly shared sequence variants was considered likely to be a technical artifact of the sequencing pipeline. The only immune exposure information available for the cohort was CMV serostatus. In a later analysis, several top co-occurrence clusters were reported to appear linked to parvovirus B19, influenza, CMV and Epstein-Barr virus. Presence/absence analyses assumed roughly uniform sequencing depth across donors, an assumption that may not hold. Because the 87-base-pair reads could not distinguish some IMGT-functional V segments, including TRBV6-2 and TRBV6-3, those segments were excluded. The authors suggested that the approach could potentially be generalized to other disease states and immunological phenotypes. Three of the identified cytomegalovirus-associated TCR beta chains were confirmed in vitro to be specific for cytomegalovirus antigens. V-gene and J-gene trimming of TCR beta chains was associated with a missense DCLRE1C variant in a later genetic analysis, and the association was replicated in an independent cohort. In a later analysis, TCR association rates were found to vary across HLA loci, with the most associated TCRs seen for DRB1 alleles and the fewest for HLA-C alleles. Because HLA typing was missing for some donors at each locus, association tests included only the typed subset. Linkage disequilibrium might explain the correlated functional status among segregating V segments, but an unknown experimental factor could not be ruled out. A further reported finding was that TCR beta sequences accurately predicted the HLA-A and HLA-B alleles for most subjects in the first cohort. Only TCR beta chains were sequenced in this cohort, and the absence of alpha or paired-chain data limited detectable features. Assigning TCR associations to individual alleles was difficult when HLA alleles, especially DR and DQ, strongly co-occurred. The classifier was reported to diagnose cytomegalovirus status with high specificity and sensitivity in both the original cohort and the validation cohort. Across donors, most TCR sequences were observed very rarely, whereas some public TCRs were present in many individuals.

The origin of this receptor is a female donor in good health and CMV-seronegative. Source material: PBMCs. The chain links TRBV7-6 with TRBJ1-1; the D gene is perhaps TRBD1, from 5 matching bases. The DNA is as follows: TGTGCCAGCAGCCCTGGGGGGGGTACTGAAGCTTTCTTT. Its translation reads: CASSPGGGTEAFF.